This passage covers 24 T cell receptor beta chains from one sample sequenced in a study of healthy donors' naive CD4 and CD8 T cells. TCR libraries were built from about 500 ng of total RNA by linear amplification. TCRdb itself ran the reads through MiXCR, one entry per CDR3 protein. The sample consists of around 200,000 distinct CDR3 sequences, about 74% of them appearing once. Source material: naive CD4+ and CD8+ T cells sorted from blood, pooled from several donors. Receptors were obtained from a pool of human donors in good health; the sample pools cells from several healthy donors.

The V call is TRBV19, the J call TRBJ2-7; unclear D gene. Germline values: CDR1 LNHDA, CDR2 SQIVND (reference sequence). There are 14 residues in the CDR3. The V end was cut by 3 bases, the J end by 1 base, with 10 bases between. DNA for the CDR3: TGTGCCAGTAGTATTGGAACGGTATCCTACGAGCAGTACTTC. It encodes CASSIGTVSYEQYF.

This chain links TRBV6-5 with TRBJ1-1; no clear D. Germline V gene lookup returns CDR1 MNHEY and CDR2 SVGAGI. V was clipped by 5 bases and J by 0 bases, with 13 bases between them. The CDR3 has 15 residues. The CDR3 sequence is CASSHQTLMNTEAFF. CDR3 sequence (DNA): TGTGCCAGCAGTCATCAGACACTGATGAACACTGAAGCTTTCTTT.

The chain has TRBV6-2 or TRBV6-3 and TRBJ2-2; no clear D gene. Trimming shortened V by 0 bases and J by 0 bases, and 11 bases separated the two germline ends. The CDR3 sequence is 17 residues long. The germline V gene has CDR1 MNHEY and CDR2 SVGEGT. CDR3 protein: CASSYSHRAANTGELFF. The CDR3 DNA follows: TGTGCCAGCAGTTACTCCCATCGCGCTGCGAACACCGGGGAGCTGTTTTTT.

The chain employs TRBV15 and TRBJ1-5; maybe TRBD1 (5 bases). This CDR3 region has 17 residues. The germline gives CDR1 LNHNV, CDR2 YYDKDF (reference sequence). V lost 0 bases and J 7 bases, leaving 19 bases between the germline ends. The CDR3 loop reads CATSRDLGGLALQPQHF. The CDR3 DNA sequence: TGTGCCACCAGCAGAGATTTGGGGGGTCTAGCCTTGCAGCCCCAGCATTTT. The whole variable domain, filled in from reference TRBV15 and TRBJ1-5, reads DAMVIQNPRYQVTQFGKPVTLSCSQTLNHNVMYWYQQKSSQAPKLLFHYYDKDFNNEADTPDNFQSRRPNTSFCFLDIRSPGLGDTAMYLCATSRDLGGLALQPQHFGDGTRLSIL.

The rearrangement joins TRBV19 to TRBJ2-3; D remains ambiguous. The CDR3 sequence is 13 residues long. Germline V gives CDR1 LNHDA, CDR2 SQIVND (reference sequence). Trimming cost V 7 bases and J 1 base, with 9 bases left between them. Here the CDR3 DNA reads TGTGCCAGTAAACGGACCGGCACAGATACGCAGTATTTT. Its protein is CASKRTGTDTQYF.

The V call is TRBV29-1, the J call TRBJ2-7; D unresolved. Germline CDR1 reads SQVTM; CDR2 reads ANQGSEA. This CDR3 is 12 amino acids long. The germline V and J ends were trimmed by 4 bases and 3 bases, with 10 bases remaining between them. The CDR3 DNA reads as TGCAGCGTTGTACTACTTGGCTACGAGCAGTACTTC. This translates into CSVVLLGYEQYF.

The chain combines TRBV19 with TRBJ1-5, with TRBD1 as a possible D gene (5 bases). CDR3 length equals 14 residues. The V end was cut by 8 bases, the J end by 4 bases, with 15 bases between. Per the germline V gene, CDR1 is LNHDA and CDR2 is SQIVND (reference sequence). Here the CDR3 reads CASRVNGGNQPQHF. The DNA of the CDR3 is TGTGCCAGTCGCGTCAATGGGGGAAATCAGCCCCAGCATTTT.

This clonotype appeared a single time. One junction end disagrees with the germline gene, perhaps due to a read error. This chain uses TRBV6-5 with TRBJ1-6; no clear D gene. The CDR3 is made up of 15 amino acids. Germline V gene data show CDR1 as MNHEY and CDR2 as SVGAGI. CDR3 sequence: CAISDLGSYNSPLHF. The CDR3 coding sequence is TGTGCCATCAGTGATTTGGGCTCCTATAATTCACCCCTCCACTTT.

The chain has TRBV29-1 and TRBJ2-1; 8 bases map to TRBD2. This CDR3 has 16 residues. V trimming: 5 bases; J trimming: 2 bases; junction bases outside the gene matches: 11. Germline lookup yields CDR1 SQVTM and CDR2 ANQGSEA. The CDR3 nucleotides are TGCAGCGTTAGCGGGAGTCCCAATATCCCCTACAATGAGCAGTTCTTC. This translates into CSVSGSPNIPYNEQFF.

V usage is TRBV27 and J usage is TRBJ1-5; possible D gene TRBD1, 5 bases. This CDR3 is built from 15 residues. Per the germline V gene, CDR1 is MNHEY and CDR2 is SMNVEV (reference sequence). V was shortened by 6 bases and J by 4 bases, with 16 bases between the two germline ends. The CDR3 here is CASRAGTIGNQPQHF. The CDR3 nucleotides read TGTGCCAGCAGAGCCGGGACGATAGGAAATCAGCCCCAGCATTTT.

With regard to this clonotype: Mismatch with germline at one junction end may stem from a read error. The chain joins TRBV6-5 to TRBJ2-7; the D gene is possibly TRBD2 (6 bases). Germline V gene data show CDR1 as MNHEY and CDR2 as SVGAGI. The CDR3 consists of 14 residues. CDR3 amino acids: CAISESAGNYEQYF. Here the CDR3 DNA reads TGTGCCATCAGTGAGTCGGCGGGGAATTACGAGCAGTACTTC.

The gene calls are TRBV10-3 and TRBJ1-1; D gene ambiguous. CDR3 length equals 13 residues. Germline lookup yields CDR1 ENHRY and CDR2 SYGVKD. V lost 6 bases, J lost 5 bases, and 13 bases lay in between. The CDR3 protein is CAISQTERTEAFF. CDR3 coding DNA: TGTGCCATCAGCCAGACGGAGAGAACTGAAGCTTTCTTT.

The V and J genes are TRBV6-5 and TRBJ1-5, with D possibly being TRBD1 (5 bases). Germline V gene sequence: CDR1 MNHEY, CDR2 SVGAGI. The CDR3 sequence is 13 residues long. V lost 8 bases to trimming and J lost 3 bases, with 11 bases between them. As DNA, the CDR3 is TGTGCCAGCCGGGACGGGTACAATCAGCCCCAGCATTTT. Its protein is CASRDGYNQPQHF.

The rearrangement joins TRBV29-1 to TRBJ1-1; a weak D match, TRBD1 (6 bases). The CDR3 spans 12 residues. Germline CDR1 is SQVTM and CDR2 is ANQGSEA. V was cut by 3 bases and J by 4 bases, with 9 bases left in between. The CDR3 reads CSVEGQSTEAFF. The DNA of the CDR3 is TGCAGCGTTGAGGGACAATCCACTGAAGCTTTCTTT.

This rearrangement joins TRBV5-6 to TRBJ2-5, with D possibly matching TRBD2 (5 bases). Germline loops: CDR1 SGHDT, CDR2 YYEEEE. Trimming removed 0 bases from V and 4 bases from J, with 13 bases in between. This CDR3 comprises 15 residues. CDR3 amino acids: CASSLARDDLETQYF. The CDR3 nucleotides are TGTGCCAGCAGCTTGGCCCGGGATGACTTAGAGACCCAGTACTTC.

This clonotype was seen just once. The chain couples TRBV29-1 to TRBJ2-3, with 9 bases aligning to TRBD2. Germline V gene data show CDR1 as SQVTM and CDR2 as ANQGSEA. This CDR3 is built from 15 residues. Trimming at V came to 4 bases and at J to 2 bases, leaving 7 bases not matched to a gene. The CDR3 spells CSVGRTSALTDTQYF. In DNA, the CDR3 is TGCAGCGTTGGGAGGACTAGCGCCCTCACAGATACGCAGTATTTT.

The chain combines TRBV11-2 with TRBJ2-3; TRBD2 matches 7 bases. Trimming took 1 base from V and 4 from J; bases not matched to a gene: 8. Germline V CDR1 and CDR2: SGHAT, FQNNGV. The CDR3 is made up of 16 amino acids. The CDR3 bases are TGTGCCAGCAGCTTAGTTTCTAGCGGCGGGGCAGATACGCAGTATTTT. It specifies CASSLVSSGGADTQYF.

V gene TRBV24-1 combines with J gene TRBJ2-1; 8 nucleotides agree with TRBD2. With V trimmed by 6 bases and J by 10 bases, 13 bases remained unmatched. Germline V gene sequence: CDR1 KGHDR, CDR2 SFDVKD. This CDR3 is built from 15 residues. CDR3 sequence reads: CATSSVYGRAQEQFF. CDR3 sequence (DNA): TGTGCCACCAGTTCTGTATACGGGAGGGCCCAGGAGCAGTTCTTC.

Here the CDR3 DNA reads TGTGCTAGTGGTTTGGTACTGAGTGTGTACCTCCCTGAAGCTTTCTTT. It codes for CASGLVLSVYLPEAFF. The genes are TRBV12-5 and TRBJ1-1; D call uncertain. The length of the CDR3 is 16 residues. Germline CDR1 is LGHNT and CDR2 is FRNRAP. V was shortened by 0 bases and J by 6 bases, with 17 bases between the two germline ends.

CDR3 in amino acids: CSVGQVNQPQHF. As DNA, the CDR3 is TGCAGCGTGGGACAGGTCAATCAGCCCCAGCATTTT. The chain is built from TRBV29-1 and TRBJ1-5; 8 bases are shared with TRBD1. Germline-derived CDR1 and CDR2 are SQVTM and ANQGSEA. This CDR3 has 12 amino acids. J was trimmed by 3 bases and V by 6 bases; bases with no gene match: 1.

The J gene is TRBJ1-1, the V gene TRBV6-5, with D tentatively TRBD1 (5 bases). The CDR3 is made up of 13 amino acids. V lost 6 bases and J lost 1, with 9 bases in between. Looked up from germline, CDR1 is MNHEY and CDR2 is SVGAGI. CDR3 nucleotide sequence: TGTGCCAGCAGCCACAGGTGGAACACTGAAGCTTTCTTT. Encoded protein: CASSHRWNTEAFF.

This clonotype was found a few times. The rearrangement links TRBV11-2 to TRBJ2-7; D could derive from TRBD1 or TRBD2 (5 bases each). V lost 5 bases to trimming and J lost 2 bases, with 13 bases between them. The CDR3 is 14 amino acids. Germline CDR1 is SGHAT and CDR2 is FQNNGV. CDR3 nucleotides: TGTGCCAGCAGCCCCCGGGACCAAACCTACGAGCAGTACTTC. Protein product: CASSPRDQTYEQYF.

The J gene is TRBJ2-7, the V gene TRBV29-1; 12 nucleotides align to TRBD2. The CDR3 covers 13 residues. Germline CDR1 SQVTM, CDR2 ANQGSEA. Trimming cost V 5 bases and J 10 bases; bases outside gene matches: 9. The CDR3 is CSVTWTSGITQYF. CDR3 nucleotides: TGCAGCGTTACCTGGACTAGCGGGATAACCCAGTACTTC.

The chain uses TRBV20-1 and TRBJ1-2; no clear D. The CDR3 is 11 residues long. Trimming left V 5 bases short and J 1 base short, with 5 bases between. CDR1 is DFQATT, CDR2 SNEGSKA, per germline (reference sequence). CDR3 in amino acids: CSALLNYGYTF. CDR3 nucleotides: TGCAGTGCTCTACTTAACTATGGCTACACCTTC.